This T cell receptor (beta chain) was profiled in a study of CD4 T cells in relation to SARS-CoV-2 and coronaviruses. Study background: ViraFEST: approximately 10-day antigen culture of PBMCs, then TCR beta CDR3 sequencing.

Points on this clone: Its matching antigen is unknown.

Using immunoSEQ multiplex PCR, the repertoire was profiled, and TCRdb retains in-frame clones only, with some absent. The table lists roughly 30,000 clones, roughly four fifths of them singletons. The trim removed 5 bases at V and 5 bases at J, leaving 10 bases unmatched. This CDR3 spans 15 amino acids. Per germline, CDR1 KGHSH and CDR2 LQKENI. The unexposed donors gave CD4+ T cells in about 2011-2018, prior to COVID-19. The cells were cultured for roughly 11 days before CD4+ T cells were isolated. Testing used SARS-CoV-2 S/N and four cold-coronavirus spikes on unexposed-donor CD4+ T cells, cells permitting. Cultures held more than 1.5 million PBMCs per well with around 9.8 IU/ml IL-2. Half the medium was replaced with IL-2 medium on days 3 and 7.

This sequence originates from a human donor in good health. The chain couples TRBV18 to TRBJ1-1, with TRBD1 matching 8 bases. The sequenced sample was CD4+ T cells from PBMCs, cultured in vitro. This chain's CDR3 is CASSAEAGGRTEAFF. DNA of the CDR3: TGTGCCAGCTCAGCTGAGGCAGGGGGCCGAACTGAAGCTTTCTTT.